A single sample is the source of the 17 T cell receptor beta chains below, sequenced in a study of blood T cell repertoires in COVID-19 (dated by TCRdb to 2018 to 2021). The library was produced with the immunoSEQ multiplex PCR assay. Not all clones reach the TCRdb copy of this immuneACCESS table, which keeps in-frame sequences only. Checked studies attribute under half of the gap to unresolved V genes and leave the rest unexplained. This sample comprises about 470,000 clones, around 90% of them detected only once. Jointly, the top ten make up under 0.75% of the sample. The sequenced material came from PBMCs or T cells enriched from blood (not recorded which). The source of these receptors is a woman aged 18-29 years who had recovered from COVID-19.

V gene TRBV5-1 combines with J gene TRBJ2-5; no definite D call. The V gene lost 2 bases and the J gene lost 1 base, with 9 bases spanning the gap. Germline V lookup: CDR1 SGHRS, CDR2 YFSETQ. This CDR3 region has 14 residues. CDR3 DNA sequence: TGCGCCAGCAGCTTTGGGCATCCCCAAGAGACCCAGTACTTC. This translates into CASSFGHPQETQYF.

The table lists this clone with a few counts. The chain employs TRBV7-9 and TRBJ2-1, with TRBD2 identical over 11 bases. Germline V gene lookup returns CDR1 SEHNR and CDR2 FQNEAQ (reference sequence). Trimming cost V 3 bases and J 6 bases; bases outside gene matches: 4. The CDR3 is made up of 15 amino acids. The DNA of the CDR3 is TGTGCCAGCAGCTTCCTAGCGGGGGGCCCCAATGAGCAGTTCTTC. Residues: CASSFLAGGPNEQFF.

The V and J genes are TRBV4-1 and TRBJ1-4; 7 nucleotides line up with TRBD1. CDR1 is MGHRA, CDR2 YSYEKL, per germline. The length of the CDR3 is 14 residues. V lost 4 bases to trimming and J lost 7 bases; unmatched junction nucleotides: 6. This CDR3 is CASSRTRGSEKLFF. CDR3 DNA sequence: TGCGCCAGCAGCCGGACCAGGGGGTCTGAAAAACTGTTTTTT.

This chain joins TRBV12-2 and TRBJ2-2; the DNA was not used to check the table's D call, TRBD2. TRBV12-2 is flagged as a pseudogene. The CDR3 is made up of 15 amino acids. CDR3 DNA sequence: TGTGCAAGTCGCTTAAGGCGGAGGGGAGACGGGGAGCTGTTTTTT. It specifies CASRLRRRGDGELFF.

In regard to this clone: Since the CDR3 does not end with the conserved phenylalanine or tryptophan, this likely comes from a read error. The limits of the CDR3 on the DNA are not certain, so only TCRdb's listed CDR3 is given. V and J are TRBV21-1 and TRBJ1-2; TRBD1 is the table's D call, not checked against the DNA. TRBV21-1 is termed a pseudogene. The CDR3 contains 10 residues when both ends are counted. Here the CDR3 reads CASSKVGQSL.

The chain employs TRBV27 and TRBJ1-2; 7 bases agree with TRBD1. V lost 3 bases to trimming and J lost 8 bases; unmatched junction nucleotides: 6. The CDR3 is 13 residues long. Germline values: CDR1 MNHEY, CDR2 SMNVEV (reference sequence). The CDR3 spells CASSFAGGRGYTF. The CDR3 DNA follows: TGTGCCAGCAGTTTCGCAGGGGGAAGGGGCTACACCTTC.

The chain combines TRBV5-1 with TRBJ2-5, with TRBD1 as a possible D gene (6 bases). With 6 bases removed from V and 0 bases from J, the gap between germline ends came to 18 bases. Germline V CDR1 and CDR2: SGHRS, YFSETQ. The CDR3 loop spans 16 amino acids. CDR3 in amino acids: CASTPGQLTYQETQYF. DNA of the CDR3: TGCGCCAGCACCCCCGGACAGCTTACTTACCAAGAGACCCAGTACTTC. The full variable domain, in which reference TRBV5-1 and TRBJ2-5 provide the parts outside the CDR3, is KAGVTQTPRYLIKTRGQQVTLSCSPISGHRSVSWYQQTPGQGLQFLFEYFSETQRNKGNFPGRFSGRQFSNSRSEMNVSTLELGDSALYLCASTPGQLTYQETQYFGPGTRLLVL.

The genes are TRBV5-1 and TRBJ2-3; D ambiguous. This CDR3 comprises 15 residues. V was pared by 4 bases and J by 6 bases, with 18 bases between. Germline lookup yields CDR1 SGHRS and CDR2 YFSETQ. The CDR3 DNA reads as TGCGCCAGCAGCGGTACGGGTTTCGCCGGGGATACGCAGTATTTT. Translation gives CASSGTGFAGDTQYF.

This clone was seen more than once but under ten times. V and J are TRBV4-1 and TRBJ2-7; TRBD1 aligns across 8 bases. CDR3 length: 15 residues. Germline lookup yields CDR1 MGHRA and CDR2 YSYEKL. V was pared by 0 bases and J by 7 bases, with 8 bases of the junction left unmatched. The CDR3 spells CASSQDGQGAREQYF. The CDR3 nucleotides are TGCGCCAGCAGCCAAGATGGCCAGGGGGCGCGGGAGCAGTACTTC.

This clone appeared a single time. The V gene is TRBV2, the J gene TRBJ2-1, with 8 positions matching TRBD2. Germline V gives CDR1 SNHLY, CDR2 FYNNEI. Trimming removed 3 bases from V and 15 bases from J; junction bases left unmatched: 10. There are 13 residues in the CDR3. CDR3 sequence (DNA): TGTGCCAGCAGTGAGCGGAGCGGGGGCCGGGGGTTCTTC. Amino acid sequence: CASSERSGGRGFF.

The rearrangement uses TRBV12-5 and TRBJ1-5; 10 nucleotides match TRBD1. J lost 2 bases, V lost 7 bases, and 11 bases had no gene match. CDR3 length equals 17 residues. Looked up from germline, CDR1 is LGHNT and CDR2 is FRNRAP. The chain's CDR3 is CASEKVGDRGGNQPQHF. The CDR3 region has the DNA TGTGCTAGTGAAAAGGTTGGGGACAGGGGCGGCAATCAGCCCCAGCATTTT.

This sequence joins TRBV3-1 (or the pseudogene TRBV3-2) and TRBJ2-7, with 9 bases identical to TRBD1. Germline lookup yields CDR1 LGHDT and CDR2 YNNKEL (reference sequence). The CDR3 runs 13 residues. The trim removed 5 bases at V and 6 bases at J, leaving 5 bases unmatched. CDR3 nucleotides: TGTGCCAGCAGCAGCGACAGGGGGGCCGAGCAGTACTTC. This gives the protein CASSSDRGAEQYF.

V and J are TRBV19 and TRBJ1-2; D is uncertain. The CDR3 extends over 16 amino acids. Trimming cost V 3 bases and J 4 bases, with 18 bases left between them. The germline gives CDR1 LNHDA, CDR2 SQIVND (reference sequence). The CDR3 here is CASSIFPLEGGYGYTF. DNA of the CDR3: TGTGCCAGTAGTATTTTCCCCCTCGAGGGAGGCTATGGCTACACCTTC.

The chain is built from TRBV5-1 and TRBJ1-2, with TRBD1 identical over 9 bases. CDR3 size: 17 residues. CDR1 SGHRS and CDR2 YFSETQ come from the germline V gene. J was trimmed by 7 bases and V by 0 bases; bases with no gene match: 13. CDR3 in DNA: TGCGCCAGCAGCTTGGCCCCCGGGACAGGGTATCCATCTGGCTACACCTTC. Translated: CASSLAPGTGYPSGYTF.

This clone was found once. The J gene is TRBJ1-5, the V gene TRBV28; 8 positions match TRBD1. The CDR3 has 17 residues. Per germline, CDR1 MDHEN and CDR2 SYDVKM. The V and J ends lost 5 bases and 6 bases, in that order; junction bases with no gene match: 15. Written as DNA, the CDR3 is TGTGCCAGCAGTGCCTTCGGGGTTGGACAGGGCAGTCAGCCCCAGCATTTT. Its translation: CASSAFGVGQGSQPQHF.

This clone was seen a single time. The chain uses TRBV30 and TRBJ1-1, with unresolved D. Germline V CDR1 and CDR2: GTSNPN, SVGIG (reference sequence). This CDR3 contains 17 residues. V was pared by 3 bases and J by 1 base, with 21 bases between. The CDR3 loop reads CAWSSARWAGSNTEAFF. DNA for the CDR3: TGTGCCTGGAGCTCGGCACGGTGGGCGGGGTCGAACACTGAAGCTTTCTTT.

The rearrangement joins TRBV2 to TRBJ1-4; TRBD1 matches at 8 bases. J gave up 7 bases and V 4 bases, and 8 bases lay outside the gene matches. CDR3 length: 15 amino acids. Germline CDR1 is SNHLY and CDR2 is FYNNEI. The CDR3 sequence: CASSVTGVWGEKLFF. The DNA for the CDR3 is TGTGCCAGCAGTGTGACAGGGGTTTGGGGTGAAAAACTGTTTTTT.